This paragraph reports one TCR beta chain. The data were obtained in a study of blood T cell repertoires in COVID-19. The overall study: In each case, the material was cDNA or gDNA derived from T cells, B-cell-depleted T cells, or PBMCs.

The CDR3 has 15 amino acids. V was clipped by 0 bases and J by 2 bases; unmatched bases: 2. Germline CDR1 ENHRY, CDR2 SYGVKD. The Seattle patients, enrolled during active infection, were followed longitudinally. Assay: immunoSEQ multiplex PCR; the TCRdb copy retains only in-frame clones and omits some. Of hundreds of thousands of clones in the sample, approximately 83% are singletons; the top ten hold about 1.3%. This TCR was sampled from a woman in her twenties or thirties with COVID-19, enrolled during active disease. This chain uses TRBV10-3 with TRBJ2-7, with 9 bases lining up with TRBD2. What was sequenced was peripheral blood. This CDR3 reads CAISESLAGAYEQYF. The CDR3 coding sequence is TGTGCCATCAGTGAGTCATTAGCGGGGGCCTACGAGCAGTACTTC.